This is a list of T cell receptor beta chains from one sample in a study of blood T cell repertoires in COVID-19. The table came from immunoSEQ multiplex PCR; TCRdb's copy has only in-frame clones and leaves some out. The repertoire consists of about 270,000 clones, with 90% occurring once and the leading ten covering over 4%. Sequencing was done on a sample of PBMCs or T cells enriched from blood (not recorded which). Receptor source: a woman aged 25 to 39 with acute COVID-19. The CDR3 runs from the conserved cysteine through the conserved F or W. A D gene is named only where the DNA matches it firmly. Clone size is shown for a subset of rows, as once, few, many or a class of expanded clone.

NA,TRBV7-9,TRBJ2-7,TRBD1,CASSIEGDSPYEQYF,TGTGCCAGCAGCATTGAAGGGGACAGCCCCTACGAGCAGTACTTC
once,TRBV28,TRBJ1-5,NA,CASSWQGLGNQPQHF,TGTGCCAGCAGTTGGCAGGGTTTAGGCAATCAGCCCCAGCATTTT
NA,TRBV29-1,TRBJ1-1,NA,CSVNSQGLNTEAFF,TGCAGCGTCAACTCCCAGGGGCTGAACACTGAAGCTTTCTTT
NA,TRBV7-9,TRBJ2-7,TRBD1,CASSLLQGPRREQYF,TGTGCCAGCAGCTTATTACAGGGGCCTCGGCGAGAGCAGTACTTC
NA,TRBV7-8,TRBJ2-7,NA,CASSLTLGLYEQYF,TGTGCCAGCAGCTTAACACTAGGGCTCTACGAGCAGTACTTC
NA,TRBV6-2/TRBV6-3,TRBJ2-3,TRBD2,CASSYPWRETDTQYF,TGTGCCAGCAGTTACCCGTGGCGGGAGACAGATACGCAGTATTTT
NA,TRBV4-1,TRBJ1-4,NA,CASSLATNEKLFF,TGCGCCAGCAGCCTCGCAACTAATGAAAAACTGTTTTTT
NA,TRBV28,TRBJ1-4,NA,CASSPPGEYEKLFF,TGTGCCAGCAGTCCCCCAGGGGAGTATGAAAAACTGTTTTTT
NA,TRBV12-3/TRBV12-4,TRBJ1-2,NA,CASSPGGLYGYTF,TGTGCCAGCAGCCCCGGAGGGCTCTATGGCTACACCTTC
NA,TRBV24-1,TRBJ2-1,NA,CATSAGGWYNEQFF,TGTGCCACCAGTGCGGGGGGCTGGTACAATGAGCAGTTCTTC
NA,TRBV19,TRBJ1-2,NA,CASSSTGLDSNYGYTF,TGTGCCAGTAGTTCGACCGGCCTTGACAGCAACTATGGCTACACCTTC
once,TRBV3-1/TRBV3-2,TRBJ2-7,TRBD2,CASSQAGGPVYEQYF,TGTGCCAGCAGCCAAGCGGGAGGGCCTGTCTACGAGCAGTACTTC
NA,TRBV18,TRBJ2-7,NA,CASSLGVARDEQYF,TGTGCCAGCTCACTCGGCGTAGCTCGCGACGAGCAGTACTTC
NA,TRBV27,TRBJ2-5,NA,CASSSGGTQYF,TGTGCCAGCAGTTCCGGGGGGACCCAGTACTTC
NA,TRBV6-5,TRBJ2-1,TRBD2,CASSVLAGANNEQFF,TGTGCCAGCAGCGTTCTAGCGGGAGCCAACAATGAGCAGTTCTTC
NA,TRBV6-5,TRBJ1-4,NA,CASSYSTATNEKLFF,TGTGCCAGCAGTTACTCCACTGCAACTAATGAAAAACTGTTTTTT
NA,TRBV28,TRBJ2-1,TRBD2,CASIEGGLAGEIYNEQFF,TGTGCCAGCATCGAAGGGGGACTAGCGGGAGAGATTTACAATGAGCAGTTCTTC
NA,TRBV18,TRBJ1-5,NA,CASSQAFRGDYNQPQHF,TGTGCCAGCTCACAGGCGTTCAGGGGCGATTACAATCAGCCCCAGCATTTT
NA,TRBV29-1,TRBJ2-1,NA,CSVEDPGLKSYNEQFF,TGCAGCGTTGAAGATCCCGGACTTAAATCCTACAATGAGCAGTTCTTC
NA,TRBV6-5,TRBJ2-2,NA,CAYNIRGTGELFF,TGTGCCTACAATATTAGGGGCACCGGGGAGCTGTTTTTT
NA,TRBV24-1,TRBJ2-7,TRBD1,CATSGDSSGYEQYF,TGTGCCACCAGCGGGGACAGTAGTGGCTACGAGCAGTACTTC
few,TRBV5-4,TRBJ2-7,NA,CASSLGGTRVPYEQYF,TGTGCCAGCAGCCTGGGGGGGACACGCGTCCCCTACGAGCAGTACTTC
NA,TRBV28,TRBJ2-1,NA,CASSLMVGADEQFF,TGTGCCAGCAGTTTGATGGTGGGAGCTGATGAGCAGTTCTTC
NA,TRBV11-3,TRBJ2-1,NA,CASSPPGKNEQFF,TGTGCCAGCAGCCCCCCGGGGAAGAATGAGCAGTTCTTC
NA,TRBV2,TRBJ1-5,NA,CASSGQRDIVQVNSNQPQHF,TGTGCCAGCAGTGGACAAAGGGATATTGTACAGGTTAATAGCAATCAGCCCCAGCATTTT
NA,TRBV30,TRBJ2-7,TRBD1,CAWSAWGTGGSYEQYF,TGTGCCTGGAGTGCATGGGGGACAGGGGGATCTTACGAGCAGTACTTC
NA,TRBV18,TRBJ2-1,TRBD2,CASSPPGAGGINEQFF,TGTGCCAGCTCACCACCGGGAGCGGGAGGTATCAATGAGCAGTTCTTC
NA,TRBV7-9,TRBJ1-4,TRBD1,CASSLGQGREKLFF,TGTGCCAGCAGCTTAGGACAGGGGCGAGAAAAACTGTTTTTT
NA,TRBV19,TRBJ2-1,TRBD2,CASSFLGPSGISEQFF,TGTGCCAGTAGTTTCCTTGGGCCTAGCGGGATATCTGAGCAGTTCTTC
NA,TRBV7-8,TRBJ2-3,NA,CASSFTLGTSTDTQYF,TGTGCCAGCAGCTTTACCCTCGGGACTTCGACAGATACGCAGTATTTT
once,TRBV28,TRBJ2-3,TRBD2,CASSFATASGTDTQYF,TGTGCCAGCAGTTTCGCTACGGCTAGCGGGACAGATACGCAGTATTTT
NA,TRBV28,TRBJ2-1,TRBD2,CASTVGLAGGNEQFF,TGTGCCAGCACCGTAGGCCTAGCGGGAGGGAATGAGCAGTTCTTC
NA,TRBV29-1,TRBJ1-2,TRBD1,CSVERRGPDYGYTF,TGCAGCGTTGAACGCAGGGGGCCGGACTATGGCTACACCTTC
NA,TRBV12-3/TRBV12-4,TRBJ1-5,NA,CASNRDNQPQHF,TGTGCCAGCAACAGGGATAATCAGCCCCAGCATTTT
once,TRBV27,TRBJ1-6,NA,CASSLSAGVGNSPLHF,TGTGCCAGCAGTTTATCGGCAGGGGTTGGTAATTCACCCCTCCACTTT
few,TRBV9,TRBJ1-5,NA,CASSVGTGSLSPQHF,TGTGCCAGCAGCGTAGGAACGGGAAGTCTATCGCCCCAGCATTTT
NA,TRBV19,TRBJ1-5,NA,CASSMVGGGAQPQHF,TGTGCCAGTAGTATGGTCGGCGGGGGAGCTCAGCCCCAGCATTTT
NA,TRBV7-9,TRBJ2-1,NA,CASSYRDYNEQFF,TGTGCCAGCAGCTACCGGGACTACAATGAGCAGTTCTTC
few,TRBV15,TRBJ1-4,NA,CATSRREEGGFPEKLFF,TGTGCCACCAGCAGACGGGAGGAGGGGGGTTTCCCCGAAAAACTGTTTTTT
NA,TRBV28,TRBJ2-3,TRBD2,CASSSTSGSADTQYF,TGTGCCAGCAGCTCGACTAGCGGGAGCGCAGATACGCAGTATTTT
NA,TRBV5-1,TRBJ1-1,NA,CASSLAGQGNTEAFF,TGCGCCAGCAGCTTGGCTGGGCAGGGGAACACTGAAGCTTTCTTT
NA,TRBV10-3,TRBJ1-2,NA,CAISDRGDYYGYTF,TGTGCCATCAGTGATCGGGGGGACTACTATGGCTACACCTTC